What follows is one T cell receptor (beta chain) and its context. Which antigen it targets is not known. No qualities accompany the bases; no much larger clone lies one base away. Peripheral blood CD8+ and CD4+ T cells from healthy donors, Susac syndrome patients and multiple sclerosis patients were profiled by high-throughput TCR beta sequencing. Multiple sclerosis controls were treatment-naive patients with stable or active relapsing-remitting disease fulfilling revised McDonald criteria. Bulk CD8+ and CD4+ T cells were purified by magnetic negative isolation, whereas CD8+ TEMRA cells were enriched by FACS. Blood was collected in EDTA tubes and processed within 24 hours, with PBMCs isolated through density gradient centrifugation. PBMCs destined for TCR sequencing were cryopreserved in liquid nitrogen and later thawed in a 37 °C water bath. The sorted or isolated CD4+, CD8+ and CD8+ TEMRA cells reached a purity of at least 90%.

V is clipped by 5 bases and J by 0 bases, and the sequence between their germline boundaries is 11 bases long. The CDR3 starts with the cysteine, ends with the phenylalanine, and has 13 residues. Here the CDR3 DNA is all that survives: 39 bases in frame from base 1. Via the germline V gene, CDR1 is SQVTM and CDR2 ANQGSEA. These data are taken from a study of CD8 T cells in Susac syndrome (dated by TCRdb to 2018 to 2020). A note on the overall study: Repertoire sequencing was used to test whether CD8+ T cell activation and differentiation in Susac syndrome was antigen driven. Clonality of the CD8+ T cell repertoire was compared between more than 10 healthy donors, about 14 Susac syndrome patients and some 15 multiple sclerosis patients.

RNA was extracted with the RNeasy kit and about 0.5 to 1 ug was reverse transcribed using random hexamers. TCR beta CDR3 regions were amplified with the immunoSEQ multiplex PCR assay covering 54 Vbeta and 13 Jbeta segments. To correct PCR amplification bias, a synthetic template baseline was used for both primer optimization and computational correction. Per the source publication's procedure: Reads were annotated to V, D and J genes per IMGT and analyzed with immunoSEQ Analyzer, keeping only productive sequences. Clonality was computed as one minus Shannon entropy normalized by log2 of the number of productive unique sequences. For each patient and control, public and private clones were evaluated within the 100 most prevalent clones. A clone was defined as Susac-specific if it was absent from the healthy and MS cohorts, from approximately 980 published viral clones and from other ImmuneACCESS disease sequences. TCRdb reran the public reads through fastp at Q25 and MiXCR, keeping productive beta chains. Each entry merges the rows of one CDR3 protein and shows their most common DNA and genes. These V and J calls are TCRdb output, not the study's own analysis. This sample is represented by 250,000 to 300,000 distinct CDR3 sequences; 85% of them were singletons. Roughly 0.21% of the sample is taken by the ten largest.

The study at large found these results: The TCR sequencing and HLA analysis was acknowledged to have included a relatively small number of individuals.

This clonotype was sampled from a human donor with multiple sclerosis. The chain uses TRBV29-1 and TRBJ2-7; the D region possibly corresponds to TRBD1 (6 bases align). The material sequenced was CD8+ T cells from PBMCs. This receptor has the CDR3 CSVRTALSYEQYF. The DNA sequence is as follows: TGCAGCGTTAGGACAGCCCTCTCCTACGAGCAGTACTTC.